Following are 10 T cell receptor beta chains from one sample sequenced in a study of vaccination effects on CD4 cells after COVID-19. The table came from immunoSEQ multiplex PCR; TCRdb's copy has only in-frame clones and leaves some out. The repertoire consists of some 30,000 clones, with around 75% occurring once and the leading ten covering 5.8%. Antigen-specific CD4+ T cells were expanded (with viral peptide pools) by the ViraFEST assay ahead of sequencing. It was after nine to eleven days of culture that CD4+ T cells were isolated. Participants received two doses of either the BNT162b2 or mRNA-1273 vaccine. These TCRs are of unknown antigen specificity. Material: CD4+ T cells from PBMCs cultured with SARS-CoV-2 spike peptides, obtained after COVID-19 vaccination. The receptors stem from a human donor who received a COVID-19 vaccine. Some clones in this sample may be carry-over from other donors' samples.

This clone was detected a few times. This CDR3 reads CASSSAGLHGYTF. The CDR3 DNA is TGTGCCAGCAGCTCCGCAGGTCTCCATGGCTACACCTTC. The gene calls are TRBV3-1 (or the pseudogene TRBV3-2) and TRBJ1-2; D is uncertain. Germline V lookup: CDR1 LGHDT, CDR2 YNNKEL (reference sequence). V lost 5 bases to trimming and J lost 6 bases, with 13 bases between them. This CDR3 has 13 amino acids.

On this clone itself: Other DNA variants within this sample encode the same CDR3. The rearrangement links TRBV18 to TRBJ1-1; D call uncertain. Trimming took 1 base from V and 4 from J, leaving 7 bases between them. The germline V gene has CDR1 KGHSH and CDR2 LQKENI. The CDR3 runs 13 residues. CDR3 bases: TGTGCCAGCTCACCACAGGGCGGCACTGAAGCTTTCTTT. Residues: CASSPQGGTEAFF.

The V call is TRBV19, the J call TRBJ2-4; D is ambiguous. Germline V gene sequence: CDR1 LNHDA, CDR2 SQIVND (reference sequence). V was trimmed by 3 bases and J by 0 bases, leaving 15 bases between them. CDR3 length equals 17 residues. The CDR3 sequence: CASSIAVAVVAKNIQYF. Written as DNA, the CDR3 is TGTGCCAGTAGTATTGCGGTAGCCGTGGTAGCCAAAAACATTCAGTACTTC.

The chain has TRBV3-1 (or the pseudogene TRBV3-2) and TRBJ1-2, with 9 bases fitting TRBD1. The CDR3 covers 17 residues. Trimming removed 1 base from V and 7 bases from J; junction bases left unmatched: 13. Germline CDR1 LGHDT, CDR2 YNNKEL (reference sequence). CDR3 sequence (DNA): TGTGCCAGCAGCCAAGCAATACAGGGGGCATTAGTTGGTGGCTACACCTTC. Amino acid sequence: CASSQAIQGALVGGYTF.

By proportion, this clone is medium-sized. The J gene is TRBJ2-3, the V gene TRBV6-5; D remains ambiguous. CDR1 is MNHEY and CDR2 is SVGAGI in the germline V gene. This CDR3 is 14 amino acids long. V lost 2 bases and J 2 bases, leaving 8 bases between the germline ends. The CDR3 coding sequence is TGTGCCAGCAGTTACGGTCATAACACAGATACGCAGTATTTT. Encoded protein: CASSYGHNTDTQYF.

This rearrangement joins TRBV28 to TRBJ1-6; possibly TRBD1 for D (5 bases). Germline-derived CDR1 and CDR2 are MDHEN and SYDVKM. Trimming pared 7 bases from V and 9 bases from J, leaving 25 bases between. This CDR3 is built from 17 residues. CDR3 in amino acids: CASTVWGPGELRSPLHF. DNA of the CDR3: TGTGCCAGCACCGTTTGGGGCCCCGGGGAACTTCGTTCACCCCTCCACTTT.

The chain joins TRBV18 to TRBJ2-2; D may match TRBD1 or TRBD2 (6 bases each). Germline CDR1 reads KGHSH; CDR2 reads LQKENI. This CDR3 region has 15 residues. V was trimmed by 2 bases and J by 6 bases, leaving 13 bases between them. The CDR3 protein is CASSPGGGNAGELFF. The CDR3 nucleotides read TGTGCCAGCTCACCAGGAGGGGGAAACGCCGGGGAGCTGTTTTTT.

The chain is built from TRBV6-1 and TRBJ2-3, with D perhaps given as TRBD1 or TRBD2 (7 bases each). This CDR3 region has 18 residues. Germline-derived CDR1 and CDR2 are MNHNS and SASEGT. With 0 bases removed from V and 0 bases from J, the gap between germline ends came to 16 bases. The CDR3 DNA reads TGTGCCAGCAGTGAAGCGGGGGGGACAGCGATTAGCACAGATACGCAGTATTTT. Residues: CASSEAGGTAISTDTQYF.

The chain links TRBV7-2 to TRBJ2-1; 7 nucleotides line up with TRBD2. The germline CDR1 and CDR2 sequences are SGHTA and FQGNSA. Unmatched junction bases numbered 8, after V lost 1 base and J lost 8 bases. The CDR3 extends over 15 amino acids. The CDR3 protein is CASSLESGGSYEQFF. The CDR3 nucleotides are TGTGCCAGCAGCTTAGAATCGGGGGGTTCGTATGAGCAGTTCTTC.

This chain joins TRBV7-2 and TRBJ2-2, with 7 bases aligning to TRBD1. CDR1 and CDR2 (germline): SGHTA, FQGNSA. This CDR3 comprises 16 residues. Germline trimming cut 1 base from V and 0 bases from J; bases unmatched to any gene: 2. For the CDR3, the DNA is TGTGCCAGCAGCTTAGGGACAGGTGCGAACACCGGGGAGCTGTTTTTT. Protein product: CASSLGTGANTGELFF. Full variable domain (remainder filled in from reference TRBV7-2 and TRBJ2-2): GAGVSQSPSNKVTEKGKDVELRCDPISGHTALYWYRQSLGQGLEFLIYFQGNSAPDKSGLPSDRFSAERTGGSVSTLTIQRTQQEDSAVYLCASSLGTGANTGELFFGEGSRLTVL.